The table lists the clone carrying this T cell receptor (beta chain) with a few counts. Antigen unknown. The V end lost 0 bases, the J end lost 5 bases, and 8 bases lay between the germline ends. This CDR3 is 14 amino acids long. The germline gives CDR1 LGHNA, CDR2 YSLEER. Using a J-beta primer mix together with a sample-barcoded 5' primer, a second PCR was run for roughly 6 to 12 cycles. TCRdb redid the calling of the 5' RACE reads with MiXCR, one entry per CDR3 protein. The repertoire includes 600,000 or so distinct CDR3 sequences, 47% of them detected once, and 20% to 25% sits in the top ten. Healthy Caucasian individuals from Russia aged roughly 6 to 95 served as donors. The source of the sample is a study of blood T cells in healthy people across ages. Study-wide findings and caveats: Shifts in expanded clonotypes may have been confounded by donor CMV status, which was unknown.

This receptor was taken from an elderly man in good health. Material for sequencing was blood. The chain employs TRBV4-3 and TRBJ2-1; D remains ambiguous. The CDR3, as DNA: TGCGCCAGCAGCCAAGACAGTACAAACAATGAGCAGTTCTTC. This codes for CASSQDSTNNEQFF.